A selection of T cell receptor beta chains follows, all from one sample in a study of PD-1 blockade in classical Hodgkin lymphoma. Sequencing was performed with immunoSEQ multiplex PCR; in TCRdb, only in-frame clones are kept and a portion is missing. The table records 60,000 or so clones, around 90% of them present only once. The sequenced sample was peripheral blood mononuclear cells (PBMCs), obtained at baseline. These receptors originate from a human donor with classical Hodgkin lymphoma. Each CDR3 is given with its conserved first and last residue. D genes are given only for firm matches. Part of the rows lack a size; the others show once, few, many or a class for expanded clones.

TRBJ2-3,TRBD2,TRBV7-2,14,.,CASRPRGVTDTQYF,TGTGCCAGCAGGCCTCGGGGGGTCACAGATACGCAGTATTTT
TRBJ2-7,TRBD1,TRBV19,14,.,CASSFGTGGYEQYF,TGTGCCAGTAGCTTTGGGACAGGGGGATACGAGCAGTACTTC
TRBJ1-2,.,TRBV25-1,11,few,CASSAGWGYTF,TGTGCCAGCAGTGCAGGATGGGGCTACACCTTC
TRBJ2-3,.,TRBV7-2,16,.,CASSFSVWGGGDTQYF,TGTGCCAGCAGCTTTTCGGTTTGGGGTGGAGGAGATACGCAGTATTTT
TRBJ1-3,TRBD1,TRBV6-5,14,.,CASSTTGAGNTIYF,TGTGCCAGCAGTACCACAGGGGCTGGAAACACCATATATTTT
TRBJ2-1,.,TRBV5-4,13,.,CASSLVRGDEQFF,TGTGCCAGCAGCTTGGTGAGGGGGGATGAGCAGTTCTTC
TRBJ2-1,TRBD2,TRBV6-1,14,.,CASRKLAGLDEQFF,TGTGCCAGCAGGAAACTAGCGGGACTCGATGAGCAGTTCTTC
TRBJ2-5,TRBD2,TRBV9,16,.,CASSVATAGGRETQYF,TGTGCCAGCAGCGTAGCTACGGCGGGAGGGCGGGAGACCCAGTACTTC
TRBJ2-7,.,TRBV2,12,.,CATTGSTYEQYF,TGTGCCACCACCGGGAGTACCTACGAGCAGTACTTC
TRBJ2-3,.,TRBV5-4,14,once,CASSLETVTDTQYF,TGTGCCAGCAGCTTGGAGACTGTCACAGATACGCAGTATTTT
TRBJ1-2,.,TRBV6-5,15,.,CASSYSPTGNYGYTF,TGTGCCAGCAGTTACTCCCCCACGGGTAACTATGGCTACACCTTC
TRBJ2-1,.,TRBV2,12,.,CASRSEGVEQFF,TGTGCCAGCCGATCTGAGGGAGTGGAGCAGTTCTTC
TRBJ2-7,.,TRBV6-5,14,.,CASSPGWSSYEQYF,TGTGCCAGCAGCCCCGGCTGGAGCTCCTACGAGCAGTACTTC
TRBJ2-3,TRBD2,TRBV28,20,.,CASSSLRGTGLAGWTDTQYF,TGTGCCAGCAGTTCACTTCGGGGGACGGGACTAGCGGGTTGGACAGATACGCAGTATTTT
TRBJ2-1,.,TRBV7-8,15,.,CASRYAGSSYNEQFF,TGTGCCAGCAGATACGCTGGGAGCTCCTACAATGAGCAGTTCTTC
TRBJ2-7,.,TRBV10-3,14,.,CAISESGGLDEQYF,TGTGCCATCAGTGAGTCTGGCGGTCTGGACGAGCAGTACTTC
TRBJ1-2,.,TRBV7-8,15,.,CASTLGGRYEGGYTF,TGTGCCAGCACCCTGGGAGGGAGATACGAGGGGGGCTACACCTTC
TRBJ1-1,.,TRBV4-1,15,.,CASSQGKGLNTEAFF,TGCGCCAGCAGCCAAGGAAAGGGGTTGAACACTGAAGCTTTCTTT
TRBJ2-7,.,TRBV7-8,14,.,CASSPPQGSYEQYF,TGTGCCAGCAGCCCCCCCCAAGGGTCCTACGAGCAGTACTTC
TRBJ2-3,TRBD2,TRBV9,16,.,CASSSPSSGGAITQYF,TGTGCCAGCAGCTCTCCCTCTAGCGGGGGGGCGATCACGCAGTATTTT
TRBJ2-7,.,TRBV5-6,12,.,CASSLDDYEQYF,TGTGCCAGCAGCTTGGACGACTACGAGCAGTACTTC
TRBJ1-4,.,TRBV10-3,16,once,CAISEKWGATNEKLFF,TGTGCCATCAGTGAAAAATGGGGAGCAACTAATGAAAAACTGTTTTTT
TRBJ2-1,.,TRBV5-1,16,.,CASSLFWTDSYNEQFF,TGCGCCAGCAGCTTGTTCTGGACCGACAGCTACAATGAGCAGTTCTTC
TRBJ2-3,TRBD1,TRBV7-6,13,.,CASSGDRADTQYF,TGTGCCAGCAGCGGGGACAGGGCCGATACGCAGTATTTT
TRBJ2-1,TRBD2,TRBV7-3,15,.,CASSRLAGVRYEQFF,TGTGCCAGCAGTCGACTAGCGGGAGTTAGGTATGAGCAGTTCTTC
TRBJ1-4,.,TRBV11-2,17,.,CASSLALAEVGLGKLFF,TGTGCCAGCAGCTTAGCCTTAGCGGAAGTCGGCCTCGGAAAACTGTTTTTT
TRBJ2-7,.,TRBV10-3,18,.,CAISESGGTGVRSYEQYF,TGTGCCATCAGTGAGTCGGGGGGAACAGGGGTCAGGTCCTACGAGCAGTACTTC